This T cell receptor (beta chain) was identified in a study of blood T cell repertoires in COVID-19. Across the whole study: Samples taken during acute and convalescent COVID-19 were collected in the United States, Italy and Spain. T cells, B-cell-depleted T cells, or PBMCs supplied cDNA or gDNA.

CDR1 MNHEY and CDR2 SMNVEV come from the germline V gene (reference sequence). The V gene end was trimmed by 3 bases and the J gene end by 0 bases; junction bases not matched to a gene: 3. The CDR3 spans 17 residues. Original data processing: By means of reference gene primer amplification, nucleated cell counts were estimated. The table came from immunoSEQ multiplex PCR; TCRdb's copy has only in-frame clones and leaves some out. That table supplies the V and J calls and clone size; D and trimming were determined from the DNA. The data contain a few hundred thousand clones, nearly 90% of them singletons.

The source is a woman aged 25-40 years with acute or convalescent COVID-19. Sequenced: peripheral blood. The chain recombines TRBV27 with TRBJ2-6, with 9 bases lining up with TRBD2. The CDR3 sequence: CASSFLAGISGANVLTF. CDR3 DNA: TGTGCCAGCAGTTTCCTAGCGGGGATCTCTGGGGCCAACGTCCTGACTTTC.